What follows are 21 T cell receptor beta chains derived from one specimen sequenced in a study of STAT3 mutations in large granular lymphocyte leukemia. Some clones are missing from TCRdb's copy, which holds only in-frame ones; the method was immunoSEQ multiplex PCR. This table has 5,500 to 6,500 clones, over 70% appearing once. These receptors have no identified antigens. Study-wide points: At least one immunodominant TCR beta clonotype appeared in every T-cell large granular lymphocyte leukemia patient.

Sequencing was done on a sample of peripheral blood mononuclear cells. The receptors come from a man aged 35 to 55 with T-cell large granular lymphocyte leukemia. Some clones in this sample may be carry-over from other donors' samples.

CDR3: CASSPHTPLPGYGYTF. Here the CDR3 DNA reads TGTGCCAGTAGCCCCCACACCCCCTTGCCGGGCTATGGCTACACCTTC. The rearrangement uses TRBV19 and TRBJ1-2; D remains ambiguous. Trimming pared 6 bases from V and 4 bases from J, leaving 21 bases between. Germline CDR1 reads LNHDA; CDR2 reads SQIVND (reference sequence). This CDR3 has 16 amino acids.

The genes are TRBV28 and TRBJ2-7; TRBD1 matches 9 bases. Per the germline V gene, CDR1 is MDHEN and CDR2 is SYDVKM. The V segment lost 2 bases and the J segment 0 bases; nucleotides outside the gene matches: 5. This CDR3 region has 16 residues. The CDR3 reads CASSLRGQGHSYEQYF. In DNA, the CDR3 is TGTGCCAGCAGTTTAAGGGGACAGGGCCACTCCTACGAGCAGTACTTC. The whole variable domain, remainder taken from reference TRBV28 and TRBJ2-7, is DVKVTQSSRYLVKRTGEKVFLECVQDMDHENMFWYRQDPGLGLRLIYFSYDVKMKEKGDIPEGYSVSREKKERFSLILESASTNQTSMYLCASSLRGQGHSYEQYFGPGTRLTVT.

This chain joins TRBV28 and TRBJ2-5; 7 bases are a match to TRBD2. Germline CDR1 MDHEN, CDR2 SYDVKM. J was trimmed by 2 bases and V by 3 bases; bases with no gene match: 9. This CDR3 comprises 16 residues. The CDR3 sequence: CASSLVGGSAQETQYF. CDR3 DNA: TGTGCCAGCAGTTTGGTGGGAGGGAGCGCACAAGAGACCCAGTACTTC.

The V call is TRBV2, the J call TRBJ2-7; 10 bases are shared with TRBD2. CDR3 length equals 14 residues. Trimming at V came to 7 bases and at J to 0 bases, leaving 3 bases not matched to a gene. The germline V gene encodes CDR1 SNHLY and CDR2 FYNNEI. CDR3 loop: CASIGLADSYEQYF. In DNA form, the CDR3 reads TGTGCCAGCATAGGACTAGCGGACTCCTACGAGCAGTACTTC. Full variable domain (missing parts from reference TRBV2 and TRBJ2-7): EPEVTQTPSHQVTQMGQEVILRCVPISNHLYFYWYRQILGQKVEFLVSFYNNEISEKSEIFDDQFSVERPDGSNFTLKIRSTKLEDSAMYFCASIGLADSYEQYFGPGTRLTVT.

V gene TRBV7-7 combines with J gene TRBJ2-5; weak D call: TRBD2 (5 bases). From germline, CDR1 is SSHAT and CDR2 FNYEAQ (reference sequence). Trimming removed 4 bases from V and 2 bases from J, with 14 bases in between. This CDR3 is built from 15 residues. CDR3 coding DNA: TGTGCCAGCAGCTCCGGACGGGGTTCACAAGAGACCCAGTACTTC. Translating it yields CASSSGRGSQETQYF.

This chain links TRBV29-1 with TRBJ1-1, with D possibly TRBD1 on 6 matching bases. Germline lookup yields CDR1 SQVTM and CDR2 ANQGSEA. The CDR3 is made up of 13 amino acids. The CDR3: CSVWGPGDISAFF. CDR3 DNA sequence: TGCAGTGTGTGGGGACCGGGGGACATATCAGCTTTCTTT.

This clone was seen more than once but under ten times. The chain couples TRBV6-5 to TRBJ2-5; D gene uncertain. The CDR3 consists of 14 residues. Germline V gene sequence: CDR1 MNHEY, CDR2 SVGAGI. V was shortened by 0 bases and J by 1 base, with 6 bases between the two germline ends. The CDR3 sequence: CASSYSGFQETQYF. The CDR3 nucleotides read TGTGCCAGCAGTTACTCAGGGTTCCAAGAGACCCAGTACTTC.

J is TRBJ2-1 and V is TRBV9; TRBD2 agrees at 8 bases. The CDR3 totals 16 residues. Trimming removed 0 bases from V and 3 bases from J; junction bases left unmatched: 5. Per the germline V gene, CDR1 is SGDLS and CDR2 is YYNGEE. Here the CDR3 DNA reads TGTGCCAGCAGCGTAGGGGTCAGCGGGAGCTACAATGAGCAGTTCTTC. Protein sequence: CASSVGVSGSYNEQFF.

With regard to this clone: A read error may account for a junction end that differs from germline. Written as DNA, the CDR3 is TGTGCCAGCTCACCCCTAACGGGGCTAGCGGGAGATTCGAGTGAGAATTTT. This codes for CASSPLTGLAGDSSENF. The chain carries TRBV18 and TRBJ2-3; TRBD2 matches at 10 bases. Germline CDR1 and CDR2: KGHSH and LQKENI. CDR3 length equals 17 residues.

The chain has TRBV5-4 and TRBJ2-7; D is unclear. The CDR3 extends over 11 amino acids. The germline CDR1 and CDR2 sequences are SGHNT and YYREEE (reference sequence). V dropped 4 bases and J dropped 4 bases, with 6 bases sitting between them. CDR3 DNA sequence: TGTGCCAGCAGCGACCAGTACGAGCAGTACTTC. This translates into CASSDQYEQYF.

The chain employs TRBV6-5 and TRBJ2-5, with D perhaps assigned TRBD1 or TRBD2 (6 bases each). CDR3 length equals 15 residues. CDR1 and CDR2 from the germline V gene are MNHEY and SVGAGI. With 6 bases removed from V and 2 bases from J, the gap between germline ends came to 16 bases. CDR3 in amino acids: CASRRGAGEQETQYF. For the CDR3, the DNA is TGTGCCAGCAGAAGGGGGGCAGGGGAGCAAGAGACCCAGTACTTC.

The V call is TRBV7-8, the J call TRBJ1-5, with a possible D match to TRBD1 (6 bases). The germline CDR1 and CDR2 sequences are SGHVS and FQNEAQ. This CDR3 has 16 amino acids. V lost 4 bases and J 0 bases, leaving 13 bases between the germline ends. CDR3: CASSSDRPGSNQPQHF. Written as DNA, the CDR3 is TGTGCCAGCAGCTCCGACAGGCCCGGTAGCAATCAGCCCCAGCATTTT. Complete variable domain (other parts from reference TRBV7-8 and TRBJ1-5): GAGVSQSPRYKVAKRGQDVALRCDPISGHVSLFWYQQALGQGPEFLTYFQNEAQLDKSGLPSDRFFAERPEGSVSTLKIQRTQQEDSAVYLCASSSDRPGSNQPQHFGDGTRLSIL.

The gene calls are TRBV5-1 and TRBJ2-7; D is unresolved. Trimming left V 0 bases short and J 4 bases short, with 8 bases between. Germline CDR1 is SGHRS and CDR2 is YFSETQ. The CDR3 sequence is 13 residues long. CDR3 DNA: TGCGCCAGCAGCTTGGGGCAGGATTACGAGCAGTACTTC. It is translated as CASSLGQDYEQYF.

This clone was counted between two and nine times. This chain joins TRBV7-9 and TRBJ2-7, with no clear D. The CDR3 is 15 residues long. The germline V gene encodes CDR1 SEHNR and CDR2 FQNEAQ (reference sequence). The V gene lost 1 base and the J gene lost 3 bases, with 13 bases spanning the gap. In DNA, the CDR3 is TGTGCCAGCAGCTTAGGGGAATTAGCTGGCTACGAGCAGTACTTC. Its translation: CASSLGELAGYEQYF. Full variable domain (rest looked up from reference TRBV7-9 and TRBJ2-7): DTGVSQNPRHKITKRGQNVTFRCDPISEHNRLYWYRQTLGQGPEFLTYFQNEAQLEKSRLLSDRFSAERPKGSFSTLEIQRTEQGDSAMYLCASSLGELAGYEQYFGPGTRLTVT.

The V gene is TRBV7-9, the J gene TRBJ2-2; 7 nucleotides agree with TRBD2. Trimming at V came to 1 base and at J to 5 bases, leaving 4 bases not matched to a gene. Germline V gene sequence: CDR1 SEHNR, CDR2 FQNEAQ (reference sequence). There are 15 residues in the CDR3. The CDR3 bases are TGTGCCAGCAGCTTAGGAGTCGGGGGGACCGGGGAGCTGTTTTTT. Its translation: CASSLGVGGTGELFF.

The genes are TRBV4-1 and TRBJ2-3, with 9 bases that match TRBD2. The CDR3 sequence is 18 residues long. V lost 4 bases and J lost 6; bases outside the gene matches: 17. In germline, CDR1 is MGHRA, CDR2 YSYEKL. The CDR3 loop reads CASSRLRTGLAGMDTQYF. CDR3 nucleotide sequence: TGCGCCAGCAGCCGGCTACGGACTGGCCTAGCGGGGATGGATACGCAGTATTTT.

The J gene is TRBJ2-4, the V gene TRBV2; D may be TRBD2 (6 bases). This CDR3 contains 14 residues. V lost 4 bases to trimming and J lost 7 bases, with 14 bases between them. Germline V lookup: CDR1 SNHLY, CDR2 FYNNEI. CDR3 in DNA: TGTGCCAGCAGTGGAGACGGGAGAGAGAACATTCAGTACTTC. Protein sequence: CASSGDGRENIQYF.

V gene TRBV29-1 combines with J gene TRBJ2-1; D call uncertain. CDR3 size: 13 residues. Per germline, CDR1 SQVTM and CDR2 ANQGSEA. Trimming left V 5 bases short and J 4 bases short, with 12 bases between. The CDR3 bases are TGCAGCGTTACTGGCGTTGCTTACAATGAGCAGTTCTTC. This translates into CSVTGVAYNEQFF.

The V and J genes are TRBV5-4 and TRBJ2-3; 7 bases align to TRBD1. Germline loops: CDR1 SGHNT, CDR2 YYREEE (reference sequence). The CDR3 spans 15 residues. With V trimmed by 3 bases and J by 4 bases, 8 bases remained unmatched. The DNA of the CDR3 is TGTGCCAGCAGCTCGGCTAGGGGGCGGGCAGATACGCAGTATTTT. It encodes CASSSARGRADTQYF.

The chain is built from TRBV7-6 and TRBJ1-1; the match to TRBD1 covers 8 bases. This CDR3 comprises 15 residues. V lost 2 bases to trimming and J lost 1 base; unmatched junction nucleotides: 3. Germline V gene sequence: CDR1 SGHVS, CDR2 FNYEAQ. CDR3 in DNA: TGTGCCAGCAGCTTATCCGGGACAGGGAACACTGAAGCTTTCTTT. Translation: CASSLSGTGNTEAFF.

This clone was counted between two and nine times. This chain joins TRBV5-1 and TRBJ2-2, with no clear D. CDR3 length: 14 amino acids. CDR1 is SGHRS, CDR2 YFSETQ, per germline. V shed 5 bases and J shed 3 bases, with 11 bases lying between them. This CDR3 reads CASRMDPYTGELFF. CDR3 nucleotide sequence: TGCGCCAGCAGGATGGACCCCTACACCGGGGAGCTGTTTTTT.